A single sample is the source of the 11 T cell receptor beta chains below, sequenced in a study of cytomegalovirus exposure and HLA in healthy donors (dated by TCRdb to the late 2010s). The library was made by the immunoSEQ multiplex PCR assay. For the multiplex PCR, a mixture combining 60 forward primers for TCR Vbeta segments and 13 reverse primers for TCR Jbeta segments was used. TCRdb's version of the immuneACCESS table is confined to in-frame rearrangements and falls short of the full clone set. An unresolved V gene accounts for under half of the shortfall where checked; the remainder is of unknown origin. This sample is represented by roughly 100,000 clones; roughly 70% of them were singletons. The ten largest clones capture 9.5% to 13% of the sample. The sequencing sample was made of PBMCs. All receptors derive from a man in his forties in good health and CMV-seropositive.

The chain carries TRBV5-1 and TRBJ2-7, with 8 positions matching TRBD2. CDR3 length: 18 amino acids. Germline CDR1 and CDR2: SGHRS and YFSETQ. With 0 bases clipped from V and 6 bases from J, the junction kept 17 bases outside the gene matches. The CDR3 region has the DNA TGCGCCAGCAGCTTGGCACCTAACCATGGGGGACTAGTCCTCGAGCAGTACGTC. Its translation: CASSLAPNHGGLVLEQYV.

On this clone: The germline gene is not matched at one end of the junction; a read error may be the cause. The chain carries TRBV7-8 and TRBJ2-5; 10 bases are a match to TRBD2. CDR1 and CDR2 from the germline V gene are SGHVS and FQNEAQ. CDR3 length: 15 amino acids. CDR3 nucleotide sequence: TGTGCCAGCAGGTTAGCGGGAGGCGCCCAAGAGACCCAGTACTTC. It yields the protein CASRLAGGAQETQYF.

This clone was found a few times. This chain links TRBV4-1 with TRBJ1-2; 9 bases fit TRBD1. V shed 3 bases and J 2 bases; nucleotides not matched to a gene: 13. The CDR3 has 18 amino acids. Germline V gene data show CDR1 as MGHRA and CDR2 as YSYEKL. The CDR3 region has the DNA TGCGCCAGCAGCCACACCGGGACAGGGAGTTCGGGAAACTATGGCTACACCTTC. It translates to CASSHTGTGSSGNYGYTF.

The rearrangement links TRBV7-2 to TRBJ2-7, with unresolved D. This CDR3 comprises 14 residues. The V and J ends lost 5 bases and 2 bases respectively, with 13 bases between them. The germline CDR1 and CDR2 sequences are SGHTA and FQGNSA. CDR3 sequence (DNA): TGTGCCAGCAGCGCAGGTTTCTCCACCTACGAGCAGTACTTC. Amino acid sequence: CASSAGFSTYEQYF.

V and J are TRBV12-2 and TRBJ1-1; the table's TRBD1 call for D was not verified on the DNA. TRBV12-2 is deemed a pseudogene. The CDR3 covers 18 residues. The CDR3: CASRLDQYTGNASAEAFF. CDR3 nucleotide sequence: TGTGCAAGTCGCTTAGATCAATATACAGGGAACGCGAGCGCTGAAGCTTTCTTT.

The chain couples TRBV5-6 to TRBJ2-1; TRBD2 aligns across 7 bases. Looked up from germline, CDR1 is SGHDT and CDR2 is YYEEEE. After removal of 4 bases from V and 7 bases from J, the junction contained 8 bases not matched to a gene. The CDR3 extends over 14 amino acids. Here the CDR3 reads CASSARLARNEQFF. The CDR3 DNA follows: TGTGCCAGCAGCGCCCGACTAGCCCGAAATGAGCAGTTCTTC.

The chain has TRBV21-1 and TRBJ1-2. TRBV21-1 is assigned pseudogene status. CDR3 size: 16 residues. The CDR3 reads CASDRYTNSIREGYTF. In DNA form, the CDR3 reads TGTGCCAGCGATCGTTATACCAACTCAATACGGGAGGGCTACACCTTC.

The V gene is TRBV28, the J gene TRBJ1-3; no firm D call. Trimming left V 5 bases short and J 8 bases short, with 19 bases between. Germline CDR1 and CDR2: MDHEN and SYDVKM. CDR3 length: 15 amino acids. CDR3 DNA: TGTGCCAGCAGTCGCCCTGGAGTTTTGGGAGACACCATATATTTT. It codes for CASSRPGVLGDTIYF.

The chain joins TRBV27 to TRBJ1-1; D gene uncertain. The germline V gene has CDR1 MNHEY and CDR2 SMNVEV (reference sequence). This CDR3 is 14 amino acids long. Trimming took 2 bases from V and 0 from J, leaving 7 bases between them. CDR3 region: CASSLVGVNTEAFF. The CDR3 DNA reads as TGTGCCAGCAGTTTAGTGGGAGTGAACACTGAAGCTTTCTTT.

The CDR3 is CASSSGSDTGELFF. The CDR3 bases are TGTGCCAGCAGTAGCGGGAGTGACACCGGGGAGCTGTTTTTT. The J gene is TRBJ2-2, the V gene TRBV6-5; 8 bases fit TRBD2. The ends lost 5 bases at V and 3 bases at J; junction bases unmatched: 2. The CDR3 extends over 14 amino acids. From germline, CDR1 is MNHEY and CDR2 SVGAGI.

As DNA, the CDR3 is TGTGCCAGCAGCCCTCGGGATCCGGAAGCTTTCTTT. This sequence encodes CASSPRDPEAFF. The J gene is TRBJ1-1, the V gene TRBV7-2; D remains unclear. Germline V gene data show CDR1 as SGHTA and CDR2 as FQGNSA. The CDR3 runs 12 residues. The V end was cut by 5 bases, the J end by 8 bases, with 12 bases between.